Listed here are 9 T cell receptor beta chains from one sample, sequenced in a study of response to subunit inactivated influenza vaccine. In TCRdb, the RT-PCR reads were re-called with MiXCR into one record per CDR3 protein. This repertoire shows a few hundred thousand distinct CDR3 sequences, less than 25% found once; its top ten account for roughly 10%. The sample was PBMCs from blood, taken less than 22 months after vaccination. The receptor set was obtained from a man between 45 and 75 years old who received an inactivated influenza vaccine.

The chain is built from TRBV6-1 and TRBJ1-4; weak D call: TRBD1 (5 bases). The CDR3 sequence is 16 residues long. V shed 6 bases and J shed 8 bases, with 22 bases lying between them. CDR1 is MNHNS and CDR2 is SASEGT in the germline V gene. In DNA, the CDR3 is TGTGCCAGCAGCCCCACGAAGGGGCCTCATCGCGAAAAACTGTTTTTT. Protein product: CASSPTKGPHREKLFF.

This clonotype turned up a few times. V is TRBV19 and J is TRBJ2-1; possibly TRBD1 for D (6 bases). Trimming stripped 6 bases from V and 0 bases from J, with 15 bases between. The CDR3 has 16 residues. The germline gives CDR1 LNHDA, CDR2 SQIVND (reference sequence). CDR3 residues: CASSLTGSPSYNEQFF. CDR3 coding DNA: TGTGCCAGTAGCCTGACAGGTTCACCCTCCTACAATGAGCAGTTCTTC. Full variable domain (rest looked up from reference TRBV19 and TRBJ2-1): DGGITQSPKYLFRKEGQNVTLSCEQNLNHDAMYWYRQDPGQGLRLIYYSQIVNDFQKGDIAEGYSVSREKKESFPLTVTSAQKNPTAFYLCASSLTGSPSYNEQFFGPGTRLTVL.

This clonotype was counted only a few times. CDR3 in DNA: TGTGCCAGCGGACACGCCTATGGCTACACCTTC. It translates to CASGHAYGYTF. This chain connects TRBV28 to TRBJ1-2, with TRBD1 as a possible D gene (5 bases). The length of the CDR3 is 11 residues. V was trimmed by 8 bases and J by 4 bases, leaving 8 bases between them. Germline lookup yields CDR1 MDHEN and CDR2 SYDVKM.

The chain links TRBV6-5 to TRBJ2-3; no clear D. The germline gives CDR1 MNHEY, CDR2 SVGAGI. This CDR3 has 15 amino acids. Trimming cost V 2 bases and J 0 bases, with 9 bases left between them. The CDR3 is CASSYQTASTDTQYF. In nucleotides, the CDR3 is TGTGCCAGCAGTTACCAAACCGCTAGCACAGATACGCAGTATTTT.

The chain carries TRBV6-5 and TRBJ2-5; weak D call: TRBD1 (6 bases). V was shortened by 1 base and J by 5 bases, with 11 bases between the two germline ends. Germline V gene lookup returns CDR1 MNHEY and CDR2 SVGAGI. CDR3 size: 14 residues. As DNA, the CDR3 is TGTGCCAGCAGTTACTTGAGACAGGAGGAGACCCAGTACTTC. This sequence encodes CASSYLRQEETQYF.

In its sample, this clonotype was seen many times. The V call is TRBV5-1, the J call TRBJ1-2; weak D call: TRBD1 (6 bases). Germline V gene data show CDR1 as SGHRS and CDR2 as YFSETQ. This CDR3 contains 13 residues. V was clipped by 4 bases and J by 8 bases, with 15 bases between them. The CDR3 DNA reads TGCGCCAGCAGCGCGACAGGCTCAGGAGGCTACACCTTC. Translating it yields CASSATGSGGYTF.

This clonotype was counted a few times. The gene calls are TRBV9 and TRBJ2-7, with D possibly TRBD1 on 5 matching bases. Looked up from germline, CDR1 is SGDLS and CDR2 is YYNGEE. Trimming removed 0 bases at V and 7 bases at J, with 17 bases between. There are 15 residues in the CDR3. In DNA, the CDR3 is TGTGCCAGCAGCGTAGGCCCGGATAGGGGCCGGGAGCAGTACTTC. Amino acid sequence: CASSVGPDRGREQYF.

This clonotype occurred a few times. The chain has TRBV9 and TRBJ1-4, with D maybe TRBD1 (5 bases). V lost 2 bases and J 4 bases, leaving 12 bases between the germline ends. CDR1 and CDR2 from the germline V gene are SGDLS and YYNGEE. This CDR3 is built from 15 residues. This CDR3 is CASSVGVKGNEKLFF. In nucleotides, the CDR3 is TGTGCCAGCAGCGTGGGGGTGAAAGGTAATGAAAAACTGTTTTTT.

As concerns this clonotype: The CDR3 end shows no conserved phenylalanine or tryptophan, and so a read error is likely. The V and J genes are TRBV9 and TRBJ1-2; 11 nucleotides match TRBD1. The CDR3 sequence is 14 residues long. J was trimmed by 5 bases and V by 5 bases; bases with no gene match: 5. Germline V gene lookup returns CDR1 SGDLS and CDR2 YYNGEE. The CDR3 sequence: CASRGTGGEYGYTI. The CDR3 region has the DNA TGTGCCAGCAGAGGGACAGGGGGGGAATATGGCTACACCATC.